Each of the 29 T cell receptor beta chains below was sequenced from the same sample in a study of blood T cell repertoires in COVID-19. TCRdb's copy holds only in-frame clones and misses some; the assay was immunoSEQ multiplex PCR. The repertoire has 88,000 or so clones, 85% of them found once; the top ten carry around 4%. The sequenced material came from peripheral blood. The source of these receptors is a man between 60 and 75 years old with acute or convalescent COVID-19.

This clone appeared once. The V and J genes are TRBV30 and TRBJ1-2; D gene ambiguous. Between the trimmed V and J ends, which lost 1 base and 3 bases, there was a span of 12 bases. Germline lookup yields CDR1 GTSNPN and CDR2 SVGIG (reference sequence). The CDR3 covers 14 residues. The CDR3 DNA follows: TGTGCCTGGAGTGACCTAGAAAACGACTATGGCTACACCTTC. Protein sequence: CAWSDLENDYGYTF. Variable domain in full (rest from reference TRBV30 and TRBJ1-2): SQTIHQWPATLVQPVGSPLSLECTVEGTSNPNLYWYRQAAGRGLQLLFYSVGIGQISSEVPQNLSASRPQDRQFILSSKKLLLSDSGFYLCAWSDLENDYGYTFGSGTRLTVV.

This rearrangement joins TRBV19 to TRBJ2-3; D remains ambiguous. This CDR3 contains 15 residues. The ends were cut back, 6 bases at V and 3 bases at J, with 16 bases in the middle. CDR1 is LNHDA, CDR2 SQIVND, per germline (reference sequence). Here the CDR3 reads CASSLLASPTDTQYF. The CDR3 coding sequence is TGTGCCAGTAGCCTACTCGCCTCCCCAACAGATACGCAGTATTTT.

V usage is TRBV10-3 and J usage is TRBJ2-1, with D tentatively TRBD2 (6 bases). Germline loops: CDR1 ENHRY, CDR2 SYGVKD. The CDR3 totals 13 residues. V gave up 3 bases and J gave up 7 bases, with 10 bases separating them. CDR3 amino acids: CAISDRLGNEQFF. CDR3 nucleotides: TGTGCCATCAGTGACCGACTAGGGAATGAGCAGTTCTTC.

A few counts support this clone. This chain uses TRBV21-1 with TRBJ1-2; TRBD1 is the table's D call, not checked against the DNA. TRBV21-1 is assigned pseudogene status. The CDR3 loop spans 14 amino acids. The CDR3 DNA sequence: TGTGCCAGCAGCACCGGGACAGGACAATATGGCTACACCTTC. Its protein product is CASSTGTGQYGYTF.

The rearrangement links TRBV9 to TRBJ2-5; 11 bases agree with TRBD2. V was pared by 5 bases and J by 5 bases, with 5 bases of the junction left unmatched. Germline loops: CDR1 SGDLS, CDR2 YYNGEE. This CDR3 has 14 amino acids. DNA of the CDR3: TGTGCCAGCAGTTCGACTAGCGGGGCGGAGACCCAGTACTTC. Translated: CASSSTSGAETQYF.

This sequence joins TRBV7-2 and TRBJ2-7, with 7 bases lining up with TRBD1. CDR3 length: 14 residues. Germline trimming cut 4 bases from V and 2 bases from J; bases unmatched to any gene: 5. Per germline, CDR1 SGHTA and CDR2 FQGNSA. The CDR3 is CASSWAGGPYEQYF. The CDR3 DNA reads TGTGCCAGCAGCTGGGCAGGGGGACCCTACGAGCAGTACTTC.

The chain combines TRBV29-1 with TRBJ2-1, with 9 bases identical to TRBD1. The CDR3 runs 13 residues. V lost 3 bases, J lost 10 bases, and 7 bases stayed unmatched. CDR1 and CDR2 from the germline V gene are SQVTM and ANQGSEA. CDR3 protein: CSVDWGQGTEQFF. CDR3 DNA: TGCAGCGTTGATTGGGGACAGGGTACCGAGCAGTTCTTC.

V gene TRBV13 combines with J gene TRBJ2-2; 8 positions match TRBD1. Germline CDR1 reads PRHDT; CDR2 reads FYEKMQ (reference sequence). V dropped 5 bases and J dropped 4; count of bases not matched to a gene: 12. This CDR3 is 17 amino acids long. CDR3 in amino acids: CASSPKPGQEATGELFF. Written as DNA, the CDR3 is TGTGCCAGCAGCCCTAAGCCGGGACAGGAAGCCACCGGGGAGCTGTTTTTT.

This chain uses TRBV7-2 with TRBJ1-1; D remains unclear. The germline V gene encodes CDR1 SGHTA and CDR2 FQGNSA. This CDR3 has 15 residues. Trimming took 1 base from V and 4 from J, leaving 13 bases between them. CDR3: CASSLVSEGGTEAFF. The CDR3 DNA follows: TGTGCCAGCAGCTTAGTGTCTGAGGGAGGCACTGAAGCTTTCTTT.

The chain couples TRBV15 to TRBJ2-7; D is possibly TRBD1 (6 bases). Between the trimmed V and J ends, which lost 3 bases and 5 bases, there was a span of 14 bases. The CDR3 covers 14 residues. CDR1 LNHNV and CDR2 YYDKDF come from the germline V gene (reference sequence). The CDR3 sequence: CATSSGTGFHEQYF. The CDR3 DNA sequence: TGTGCCACCAGCAGTGGTACAGGGTTCCACGAGCAGTACTTC.

V and J are TRBV21-1 and TRBJ1-3. TRBV21-1 is reported as a pseudogene. CDR3 length: 16 residues. The CDR3, as DNA: TGTGCCAGCACGGCGGTGAGAGCTTTCTCTGGAAACACCATATATTTT. This sequence encodes CASTAVRAFSGNTIYF.

J is TRBJ2-3 and V is TRBV4-1; 8 bases are a match to TRBD2. This CDR3 region has 20 residues. V gave up 4 bases and J gave up 2 bases; unmatched junction bases: 20. Germline CDR1 reads MGHRA; CDR2 reads YSYEKL. CDR3: CASSRQAVVAGRKHTDTQYF. The CDR3 coding sequence is TGCGCCAGCAGCCGGCAGGCGGTGGTAGCGGGGAGAAAACACACAGATACGCAGTATTTT.

V usage is TRBV5-1 and J usage is TRBJ2-2, with 8 nucleotides matching TRBD2. Germline lookup yields CDR1 SGHRS and CDR2 YFSETQ. Trimming cost V 1 base and J 0 bases; bases outside gene matches: 2. The CDR3 is 16 residues long. CDR3 coding DNA: TGCGCCAGCAGCTTGACAGCGGGGGCGAACACCGGGGAGCTGTTTTTT. This gives the protein CASSLTAGANTGELFF.

V usage is TRBV4-3 and J usage is TRBJ1-5; TRBD1 agrees at 10 bases. Germline CDR1 is LGHNA and CDR2 is YSLEER. The CDR3 consists of 14 residues. The ends lost 9 bases at V and 5 bases at J; junction bases unmatched: 7. CDR3 protein: CASPPGTGDQPQHF. The DNA for the CDR3 is TGCGCCAGTCCACCCGGGACAGGGGATCAGCCCCAGCATTTT.

The V call is TRBV7-3, the J call TRBJ2-7, with D unresolved. Germline V gene lookup returns CDR1 SGHTA and CDR2 FQGTGA. This CDR3 contains 15 residues. Trimming shortened V by 1 base and J by 0 bases, and 10 bases separated the two germline ends. The CDR3: CASSLNPGDSYEQYF. For the CDR3, the DNA is TGTGCCAGCAGCTTAAACCCAGGCGACTCCTACGAGCAGTACTTC. The variable domain in full, completed from reference TRBV7-3 and TRBJ2-7, reads GAGVSQTPSNKVTEKGKYVELRCDPISGHTALYWYRQSLGQGPEFLIYFQGTGAADDSGLPNDRFFAVRPEGSVSTLKIQRTERGDSAVYLCASSLNPGDSYEQYFGPGTRLTVT.

This clone has only a few counts. The V call is TRBV6-5, the J call TRBJ1-1; 9 positions match TRBD1. The V gene's germline CDR1 is MNHEY and CDR2 SVGAGI. The CDR3 is 14 residues long. V trimming: 5 bases; J trimming: 5 bases; junction bases outside the gene matches: 6. CDR3 DNA: TGTGCCAGCAGTCGGACAGGGGAAGATACTGAAGCTTTCTTT. It yields the protein CASSRTGEDTEAFF.

This clone was detected a few times. The CDR3 DNA reads TGTGCCAGCATACGGGTATTTGGTGAAAAACTGTTTTTT. It encodes CASIRVFGEKLFF. The chain is built from TRBV6-5 and TRBJ1-4; D gene unclear. V was clipped by 7 bases and J by 7 bases, with 13 bases between them. Looked up from germline, CDR1 is MNHEY and CDR2 is SVGAGI. The CDR3 is 13 residues long.

The genes are TRBV13 and TRBJ1-2; D remains ambiguous. Trimming cost V 1 base and J 0 bases, with 6 bases left between them. CDR3 size: 14 residues. In germline, CDR1 is PRHDT, CDR2 FYEKMQ (reference sequence). This chain's CDR3 is CASSLVATNYGYTF. Here the CDR3 DNA reads TGTGCCAGCAGCTTAGTGGCAACTAACTATGGCTACACCTTC.

This clone was seen a handful of times. V and J are TRBV18 and TRBJ2-2, with TRBD1 matching 9 bases. The CDR3 spans 15 residues. With 3 bases clipped from V and 6 bases from J, the junction kept 5 bases outside the gene matches. CDR1 is KGHSH, CDR2 LQKENI, per germline. The DNA for the CDR3 is TGTGCCAGCTCACCCCTGGACAGGGGTGCCGGGGAGCTGTTTTTT. Translated: CASSPLDRGAGELFF.

In its sample, this clone was seen a few times. This rearrangement joins TRBV7-9 to TRBJ1-5; maybe TRBD1 (6 bases). Trimming cost V 1 base and J 11 bases, with 18 bases left between them. Germline V lookup: CDR1 SEHNR, CDR2 FQNEAQ (reference sequence). CDR3 length: 15 amino acids. Here the CDR3 reads CASSLGDTSMGAQHF. As DNA, the CDR3 is TGTGCCAGCAGCTTAGGGGACACCTCTATGGGGGCCCAGCATTTT.

The V call is TRBV7-9, the J call TRBJ2-1; 9 nucleotides align to TRBD2. The germline gives CDR1 SEHNR, CDR2 FQNEAQ (reference sequence). Trimming at V came to 5 bases and at J to 0 bases, leaving 14 bases not matched to a gene. This CDR3 has 19 amino acids. CDR3 coding DNA: TGTGCCAGCAGCCCGTCGGTAGCGGGGGCCTTTAGCTCCTACAATGAGCAGTTCTTC. Translated: CASSPSVAGAFSSYNEQFF.

The V gene is TRBV2, the J gene TRBJ2-1; maybe TRBD1 (6 bases). Per germline, CDR1 SNHLY and CDR2 FYNNEI. With 7 bases removed from V and 9 bases from J, the gap between germline ends came to 16 bases. The CDR3 loop spans 13 amino acids. The CDR3, as DNA: TGTGCCAGCACACCCAGAACAGGGATTGAGCAGTTCTTC. Translated, it gives CASTPRTGIEQFF.

This clone was observed a single time. This chain uses TRBV2 with TRBJ2-7; no clear D. This CDR3 comprises 12 residues. Germline V gene data show CDR1 as SNHLY and CDR2 as FYNNEI. The V gene lost 6 bases and the J gene lost 2 bases, with 8 bases spanning the gap. The chain's CDR3 is CASRVETYEQYF. For the CDR3, the DNA is TGTGCCAGCAGGGTAGAAACCTACGAGCAGTACTTC.

This CDR3 is CASSLGKTGRDYEQYF. Written as DNA, the CDR3 is TGTGCCAGCAGCTTAGGGAAGACAGGTCGTGACTACGAGCAGTACTTC. The chain combines TRBV7-9 with TRBJ2-7; a weak D match, TRBD1 (6 bases). This CDR3 comprises 16 residues. Trimming shortened V by 1 base and J by 3 bases, and 16 bases separated the two germline ends. The germline V gene encodes CDR1 SEHNR and CDR2 FQNEAQ (reference sequence).

This chain links TRBV10-3 with TRBJ2-3; 13 bases line up with TRBD2. Germline-derived CDR1 and CDR2 are ENHRY and SYGVKD. Unmatched junction bases numbered 1, after V lost 2 bases and J lost 2 bases. The CDR3 has 16 amino acids. In nucleotides, the CDR3 is TGTGCCATCAGTGAGGGGACTAGCGGGGTCACAGATACGCAGTATTTT. Protein: CAISEGTSGVTDTQYF.

There are a few counts of this clone. The rearrangement links TRBV3-1 (or the pseudogene TRBV3-2) to TRBJ1-2, with 7 positions matching TRBD1. From germline, CDR1 is LGHDT and CDR2 YNNKEL (reference sequence). V was clipped by 4 bases and J by 4 bases; unmatched bases: 3. This CDR3 has 13 residues. The CDR3 protein is CASSPGTVYGYTF. Written as DNA, the CDR3 is TGTGCCAGCAGCCCAGGGACAGTCTATGGCTACACCTTC.

The sample holds one count of this clone. The chain combines TRBV6-5 with TRBJ1-1; TRBD1 aligns across 8 bases. Germline V gives CDR1 MNHEY, CDR2 SVGAGI. The CDR3 sequence is 14 residues long. After removal of 6 bases from V and 6 bases from J, the junction contained 9 bases not matched to a gene. The CDR3 DNA reads as TGTGCCAGCAGCCAGTCGACAGGGGACGCTGAAGCTTTCTTT. Amino acid sequence: CASSQSTGDAEAFF.

The chain combines TRBV5-1 with TRBJ1-1, with 11 positions matching TRBD1. CDR1 is SGHRS and CDR2 is YFSETQ in the germline V gene. The CDR3 length is 14 residues. J was trimmed by 7 bases and V by 2 bases; bases with no gene match: 4. CDR3 sequence: CASSLRTGGSEAFF. Here the CDR3 DNA reads TGCGCCAGCAGCTTAAGGACAGGGGGCAGTGAAGCTTTCTTT.

The genes are TRBV19 and TRBJ1-4; D is possibly TRBD1 (6 bases). The germline V gene has CDR1 LNHDA and CDR2 SQIVND (reference sequence). V was clipped by 4 bases and J by 4 bases, with 19 bases between them. The CDR3 runs 17 residues. CDR3 in amino acids: CASSTGATGNINEKLFF. CDR3 nucleotides: TGTGCCAGTAGTACAGGGGCCACAGGGAATATTAATGAAAAACTGTTTTTT.